This TCR beta chain was recorded in a study of glioma-infiltrating T cells. The sample holds one count of this clonotype. Compared with germline, one end of the junction differs, possibly owing to a read error. The CDR3 extends over 13 amino acids. Germline V gives CDR1 SNHLY, CDR2 FYNNEI. TCR alpha and beta CDR3 regions were amplified from RNA using iRepertoire nested multiplex PCR. TCRdb re-analysed the multiplex PCR reads in MiXCR, keeping a single row per CDR3 protein. The table shows 300,000 to 450,000 distinct CDR3 sequences, with roughly 41% occurring only once. The TCR sequence derives from a human donor with low-grade glioma or glioblastoma, undergoing nonglioma brain surgery, or in good health (not recorded which). V is TRBV2 and J is TRBJ2-3; unclear D gene. Material for sequencing was glioma tissue, nonneoplastic brain tissue, or PBMCs (not recorded which). The CDR3 DNA reads TGTGCCAGCAGGGACGGCTACACAGATACGCGGTATTTT. Protein: CASRDGYTDTRYF.